One and the same sample provided the 6 T cell receptor beta chains below, sequenced in a study of read filtering for tumor transcriptome and immune sequencing. From about 400 ng of RNA, a library with molecular barcoded alpha/delta and beta/gamma adaptors was made. TCRdb redid the calling of the reads with MiXCR, one entry per CDR3 protein. The sample carries some 120,000 distinct CDR3 sequences, around 13% recorded once. The sequencing sample was made of a population of CD138-negative cells sorted from bone marrow. The source is a donor aged 40 or over with multiple myeloma.

The CDR3 DNA follows: TGCAGCGTCCATGGGGGGGGGGTTGCAAACAATGAGCAGTTCTTC. Amino acids: CSVHGGGVANNEQFF. The chain is built from TRBV29-1 and TRBJ2-1; TRBD2 matches 7 bases. CDR3 length: 15 residues. CDR1 is SQVTM and CDR2 is ANQGSEA in the germline V gene. Trimming at V came to 6 bases and at J to 5 bases, leaving 13 bases not matched to a gene.

Regarding this clonotype: A much larger clone differs from this one at a single base, so this may be a read error. The chain couples TRBV29-1 to TRBJ2-1; possibly TRBD1 or TRBD2 for D (5 bases each). The CDR3 length is 11 residues. Trimming shortened V by 6 bases and J by 8 bases, and 11 bases separated the two germline ends. Germline lookup yields CDR1 SQVTM and CDR2 ANQGSEA. CDR3 sequence reads: CSVRGRDEQFF. CDR3 in DNA: TGCAGCGTGAGGGGACGAGATGAGCAGTTCTTC.

This clonotype came up a few times. This chain joins TRBV2 and TRBJ2-2, with 11 nucleotides matching TRBD1. With V trimmed by 7 bases and J by 5 bases, 3 bases remained unmatched. This CDR3 contains 14 residues. The V gene's germline CDR1 is SNHLY and CDR2 FYNNEI. The CDR3 sequence is CASTRDRGTGELFF. The DNA for the CDR3 is TGTGCCAGCACCCGGGACAGGGGGACCGGGGAGCTGTTTTTT.

There are many counts of this clonotype. The J gene is TRBJ1-1, the V gene TRBV7-9; no reliable D call. The CDR3 extends over 13 amino acids. CDR1 is SEHNR, CDR2 FQNEAQ, per germline (reference sequence). The V end was cut by 5 bases, the J end by 3 bases, with 10 bases between. Here the CDR3 DNA reads TGTGCCAGCAGCCGCCCTGTCGACACTGAAGCTTTCTTT. It encodes CASSRPVDTEAFF.

Ten or more counts support this clonotype. The chain links TRBV7-9 to TRBJ1-1, with D unclear. The CDR3 covers 13 residues. V lost 7 bases and J lost 8, with 17 bases in between. Germline V gene sequence: CDR1 SEHNR, CDR2 FQNEAQ (reference sequence). The CDR3 spells CASTTGSRTEAFF. The CDR3 DNA sequence: TGTGCCAGCACAACCGGCTCCAGGACGGAAGCTTTCTTT.

This clonotype was counted ten times or more. The V gene is TRBV7-2, the J gene TRBJ1-2; D might be TRBD1 (6 bases). The length of the CDR3 is 15 residues. The V gene lost 0 bases and the J gene lost 5 bases, with 13 bases spanning the gap. CDR1 and CDR2 from the germline V gene are SGHTA and FQGNSA. The CDR3 loop reads CASSLARQAIYGYTF. Written as DNA, the CDR3 is TGTGCCAGCAGCTTAGCTAGACAGGCAATTTATGGCTACACCTTC.